The 3 T cell receptor beta chains in this list originate from one sample, sequenced in a study of vaccination effects on CD4 cells after COVID-19. No antigen is known for these receptors. After less than 11 days in culture, the CD4+ T cells were isolated. Infection with SARS-CoV-2 occurred in the person between March and December 2020, and PCR confirmed it. Participants completed two doses of the BNT162b2 or mRNA-1273 vaccine. TCRdb's copy holds only in-frame clones and misses some; the assay was immunoSEQ multiplex PCR. This sample has around 53,000 clones, with about 76% found just once. The material sequenced was CD4+ T cells from PBMCs cultured without peptide, taken after COVID-19 vaccination. The receptors here all came from a human donor who had a prior SARS-CoV-2 infection.

The J gene is TRBJ1-1, the V gene TRBV12-3 or TRBV12-4; D uncertain. Trimming left V 1 base short and J 6 bases short, with 9 bases between. The CDR3 loop spans 13 amino acids. CDR3 nucleotide sequence: TGTGCCAGCAGTTTAGGGCCAGGAGCTGAAGCTTTCTTT. Its protein product is CASSLGPGAEAFF.

A single count supports this clone. This chain uses TRBV25-1 with TRBJ2-7; D uncertain. V was cut by 3 bases and J by 4 bases, with 10 bases left in between. The CDR3 is 13 residues long. Germline CDR1 and CDR2: MGHDK and SYGVNS. In DNA, the CDR3 is TGTGCCAGCAGTGATGGGAACCGGTACGAGCAGTACTTC. It is translated as CASSDGNRYEQYF.

This chain links TRBV12-3 or TRBV12-4 with TRBJ2-7; no firm D call. V gave up 6 bases and J gave up 2 bases, with 8 bases separating them. This CDR3 region has 12 residues. The CDR3 spells CASSPNTYEQYF. As DNA, the CDR3 is TGTGCCAGCAGCCCCAACACCTACGAGCAGTACTTC.